The 2 T cell receptor beta chains below come from one sample, sequenced in a study of CD8 T cells in ankylosing spondylitis (TCRdb year 2017). Antigen specificity for these receptors is unknown. The method behind the library was 5' RACE. Reads for this sample came from an Illumina HiSeq 2500. TCRdb reanalyzed the raw reads on its own, using fastp at Q25 for trimming and MiXCR for clone calling, and kept in-frame beta chains. Each CDR3 protein appears once, grouped with its most common genes and DNA. This sample is represented by about 400,000 distinct CDR3 sequences; about a fifth of them were singletons. Around 16% of the sample lies in the top ten. Paper-wide results and their limitations: Blood from ankylosing spondylitis patients appeared to be characterized by a TCR beta motif made up of under ten highly homologous amino acid variants.

Sequencing was carried out using blood, either unsorted or a sorted T cell fraction (not recorded which). These receptors originate from a male donor with ankylosing spondylitis.

The chain is built from TRBV7-3 and TRBJ2-1, with 7 bases fitting TRBD2. The CDR3 is 15 residues long. CDR1 is SGHTA, CDR2 FQGTGA, per germline. Germline trimming cut 1 base from V and 4 bases from J; bases unmatched to any gene: 4. In DNA form, the CDR3 reads TGTGCCAGCAGCTTAAGGAGCGGGATATACAATGAGCAGTTCTTC. As protein: CASSLRSGIYNEQFF. Full variable domain (remainder filled in from reference TRBV7-3 and TRBJ2-1): GAGVSQTPSNKVTEKGKYVELRCDPISGHTALYWYRQSLGQGPEFLIYFQGTGAADDSGLPNDRFFAVRPEGSVSTLKIQRTERGDSAVYLCASSLRSGIYNEQFFGPGTRLTVL.

The V call is TRBV5-1, the J call TRBJ2-2; D may be TRBD1 or TRBD2 (5 bases each). The germline V and J ends were trimmed by 0 bases and 4 bases, with 10 bases remaining between them. CDR1 is SGHRS and CDR2 is YFSETQ in the germline V gene. The CDR3 totals 15 residues. Here the CDR3 DNA reads TGCGCCAGCAGCTTGGCGCCAGGGAGCACCGGGGAGCTGTTTTTT. This gives the protein CASSLAPGSTGELFF.